This T cell receptor (beta chain) was profiled in a study of cytomegalovirus exposure and HLA in healthy donors. PCR used 60 Vbeta primers and 13 Jbeta primers. Measured with immunoSEQ multiplex PCR; TCRdb has only the in-frame clones, and not every one. The sample consists of roughly 200,000 clones, 77% of them appearing once. J was trimmed by 6 bases and V by 6 bases; bases with no gene match: 7. Germline V gene data show CDR1 as MNHNS and CDR2 as SASEGT. This CDR3 is 14 amino acids long. The chain employs TRBV6-1 and TRBJ2-2; 7 nucleotides align to TRBD2. The sequencing input was PBMCs. The clonotype was recovered from a woman aged 60-75 years in good health and CMV-seropositive. CDR3 nucleotides: TGTGCCAGCAGAGTAGGACTAGGTCCCGGGGAGCTGTTTTTT. Its protein product is CASRVGLGPGELFF.